This entry describes one T cell receptor beta chain. Antigen specificity is unknown. PCR primers comprised 60 Vbeta and 13 Jbeta primers. Only in-frame clones appear in the TCRdb table, and some are missing; sequencing was by immunoSEQ multiplex PCR. Of 150,000 to 200,000 clones listed, 80% to 85% are singletons. These data are taken from a study of cytomegalovirus exposure and HLA in healthy donors. Study results and caveats: Judged likely to be a sequencing artifact was a cluster of highly shared sequence variants. A later analysis showed that HLA-associated TCR beta chains had undergone more clonal expansion than equally common others. Earlier analysis found most TCR beta V segments productive about 90% or about 30% of the time.

Germline V gene data show CDR1 as MNHNS and CDR2 as SASEGT. V was cut by 2 bases and J by 4 bases, with 8 bases left in between. This CDR3 comprises 13 residues. This chain connects TRBV6-1 to TRBJ1-2; the D is unclear. This sequence was found in a girl aged 2 to 10 in good health and CMV-seropositive. The sample comprised PBMCs. CDR3 loop: CASSERGSYGYTF. CDR3 coding DNA: TGTGCCAGCAGTGAAAGAGGCAGCTATGGCTACACCTTC.